Listed below are T cell receptor beta chains from one sample, sequenced in a study of T cell responses to AZD1222 COVID-19 vaccine. Assay used: immunoSEQ multiplex PCR; TCRdb lists only in-frame clones, some missing. Here the sample spans tens of thousands of clones, over 70% being singletons. The sequenced sample was peripheral blood, obtained 28 days after the second AZD1222 dose. These receptors originate from an adult who received the AZD1222 COVID-19 vaccine. Each CDR3 is given with its conserved first and last residue.

j_call v_call cdr3_length cdr3_aa
TRBJ2-3 TRBV11-2 16 CASSQGASGSTDTQYF
TRBJ1-1 TRBV9 15 CASSVTGGVNTEAFF
TRBJ2-2 TRBV14 16 CASSERTGALSGELFF
TRBJ2-7 TRBV28 12 CASSLSSYEQYF
TRBJ2-3 TRBV19 17 CASSFRQAALGWDTQYF
TRBJ2-5 TRBV9 13 CASSALPGETQYF
TRBJ1-6 TRBV7-9 15 CASSSGQGNNSPLHF
TRBJ1-2 TRBV10-3 13 CASTPGNNYGYTF
TRBJ2-1 TRBV30 11 CAWSGGNEQFF
TRBJ2-3 TRBV7-2 16 CASSLVAGAYTDTQYF
TRBJ1-4 TRBV2 13 CASSKNPGEKLFF
TRBJ1-1 TRBV5-1 14 CASSLGGMNTEAFF
TRBJ1-1 TRBV19 11 CASSEGVQAFF
TRBJ1-1 TRBV27 14 CASSYMRGNTEAFF
TRBJ1-1 TRBV18 16 CASSPWTVEANTEAFF
TRBJ2-2 TRBV27 14 CASSPSVGTGELFF
TRBJ1-1 TRBV28 11 CASVSEKEAFF
TRBJ2-5 TRBV4-1 16 CASSQGFGQGQETQYF
TRBJ2-1 TRBV10-1 15 CASSTLAGVVGEQFF
TRBJ1-2 TRBV15 14 CATSSGTTNYGYTF
TRBJ2-7 TRBV7-9 12 CASGTGSGEQYF
TRBJ2-2 TRBV29-1 13 CSAKIGDPGELFF
TRBJ2-1 TRBV28 14 CASSGPTGLNEQFF
TRBJ2-7 TRBV5-4 13 CASSRDRNDEQYF
TRBJ2-7 TRBV6-5 15 CASRPTSVESYEQYF
TRBJ2-5 TRBV3-1/TRBV3-2 16 CASSREKGLAEETQYF